The T cell receptor (beta chain) described here comes from a study of blood T cell repertoires in COVID-19. TCRdb keeps only in-frame clones here, not all; method: immunoSEQ multiplex PCR. The table includes around 140,000 clones, about 87% detected once. V lost 3 bases to trimming and J lost 8 bases, with 8 bases between them. The germline V gene encodes CDR1 MRHNA and CDR2 SNTAGT. The CDR3 covers 12 residues. The rearrangement joins TRBV6-4 to TRBJ2-4; D is possibly TRBD1 (6 bases). This receptor was taken from a human donor in a cohort sampled during active COVID-19. The sequenced sample consisted of peripheral blood. CDR3 DNA: TGTGCCAGCAGTGAACAGGGTGACATTCAGTACTTC. Translating gives CASSEQGDIQYF.